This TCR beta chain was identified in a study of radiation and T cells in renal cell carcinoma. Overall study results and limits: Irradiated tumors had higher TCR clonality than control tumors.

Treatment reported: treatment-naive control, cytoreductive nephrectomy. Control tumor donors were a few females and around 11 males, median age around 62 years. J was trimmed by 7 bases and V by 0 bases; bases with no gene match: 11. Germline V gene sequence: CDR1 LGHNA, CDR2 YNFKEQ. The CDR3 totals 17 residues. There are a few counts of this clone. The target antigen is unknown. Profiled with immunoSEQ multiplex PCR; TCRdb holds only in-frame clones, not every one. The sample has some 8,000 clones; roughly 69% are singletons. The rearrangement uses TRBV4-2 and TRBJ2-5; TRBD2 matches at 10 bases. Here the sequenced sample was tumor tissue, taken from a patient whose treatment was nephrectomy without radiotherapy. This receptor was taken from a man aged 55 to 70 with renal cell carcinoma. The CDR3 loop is CASSQEIAGGPRGTQYF. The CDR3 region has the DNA TGTGCCAGCAGCCAAGAGATAGCGGGAGGCCCCCGGGGGACCCAGTACTTC.